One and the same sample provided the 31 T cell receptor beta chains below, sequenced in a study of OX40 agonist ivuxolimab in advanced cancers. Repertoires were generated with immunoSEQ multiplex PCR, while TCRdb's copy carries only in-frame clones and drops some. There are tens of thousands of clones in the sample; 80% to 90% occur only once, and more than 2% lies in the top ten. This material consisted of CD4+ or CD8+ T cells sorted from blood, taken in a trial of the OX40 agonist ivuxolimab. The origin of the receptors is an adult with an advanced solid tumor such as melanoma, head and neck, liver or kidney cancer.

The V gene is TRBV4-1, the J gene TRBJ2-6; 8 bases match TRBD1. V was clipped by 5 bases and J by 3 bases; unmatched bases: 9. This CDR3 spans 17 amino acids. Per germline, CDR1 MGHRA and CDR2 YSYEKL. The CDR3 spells CASSEVRGLVGANVLTF. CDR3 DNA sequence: TGCGCCAGCAGCGAGGTCAGGGGGCTGGTTGGGGCCAACGTCCTGACTTTC.

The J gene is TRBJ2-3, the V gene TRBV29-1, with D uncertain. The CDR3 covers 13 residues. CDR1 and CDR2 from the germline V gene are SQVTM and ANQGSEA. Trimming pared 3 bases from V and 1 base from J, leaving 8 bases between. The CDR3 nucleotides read TGCAGCGTTGACTGGCTCGGCACAGATACGCAGTATTTT. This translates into CSVDWLGTDTQYF.

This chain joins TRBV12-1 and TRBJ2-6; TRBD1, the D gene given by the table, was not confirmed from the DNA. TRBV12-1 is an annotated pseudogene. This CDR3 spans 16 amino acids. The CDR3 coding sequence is TGTGCCAGCAGCCTGTCAGGACAAAGTCGGGCCAACGTCCTGACTTTC. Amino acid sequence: CASSLSGQSRANVLTF.

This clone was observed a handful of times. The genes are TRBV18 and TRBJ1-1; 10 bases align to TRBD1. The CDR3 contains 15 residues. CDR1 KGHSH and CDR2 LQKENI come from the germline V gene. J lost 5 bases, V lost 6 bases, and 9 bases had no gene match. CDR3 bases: TGTGCCAGCTCCCCAACCCGGGACAGGGGAACTGAAGCTTTCTTT. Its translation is CASSPTRDRGTEAFF.

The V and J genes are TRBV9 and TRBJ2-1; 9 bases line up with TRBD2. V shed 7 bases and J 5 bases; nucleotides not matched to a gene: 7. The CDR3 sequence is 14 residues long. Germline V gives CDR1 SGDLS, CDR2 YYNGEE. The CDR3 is CASSKRGDHNEQFF. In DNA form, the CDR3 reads TGTGCCAGCTCCAAGCGGGGGGACCACAATGAGCAGTTCTTC.

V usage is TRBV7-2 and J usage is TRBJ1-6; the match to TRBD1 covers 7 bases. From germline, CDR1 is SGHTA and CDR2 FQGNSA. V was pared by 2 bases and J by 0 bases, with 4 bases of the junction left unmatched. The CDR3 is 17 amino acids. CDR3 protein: CASSLRGRSSYNSPLHF. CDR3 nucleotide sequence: TGTGCCAGCAGCTTAAGGGGGCGCAGCTCCTATAATTCACCCCTCCACTTT.

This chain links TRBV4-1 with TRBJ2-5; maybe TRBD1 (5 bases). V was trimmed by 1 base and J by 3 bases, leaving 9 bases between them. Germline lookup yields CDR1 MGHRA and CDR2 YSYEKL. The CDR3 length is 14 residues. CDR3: CASSQGGSKETQYF. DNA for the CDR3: TGCGCCAGCAGCCAAGGGGGCTCCAAAGAGACCCAGTACTTC.

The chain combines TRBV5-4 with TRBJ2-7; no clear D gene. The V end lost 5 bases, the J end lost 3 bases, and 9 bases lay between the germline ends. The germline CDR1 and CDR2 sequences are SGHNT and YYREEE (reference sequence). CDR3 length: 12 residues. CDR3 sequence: CASSSPDYEQYF. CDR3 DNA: TGTGCCAGCAGTTCCCCTGACTACGAGCAGTACTTC.

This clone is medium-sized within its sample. The CDR3 is CASSPSGPNTGELFF. The CDR3 nucleotides are TGCGCCAGCAGCCCTAGCGGGCCGAACACCGGGGAGCTGTTTTTT. The chain combines TRBV4-1 with TRBJ2-2; 8 bases are shared with TRBD2. This CDR3 spans 15 amino acids. Per germline, CDR1 MGHRA and CDR2 YSYEKL. Trimming took 4 bases from V and 0 from J; bases not matched to a gene: 1.

The CDR3 coding sequence is TGTGCCAGCAGTTCAGGGACAGTACCTGAAAAACTGTTTTTT. Translated, it gives CASSSGTVPEKLFF. V usage is TRBV27 and J usage is TRBJ1-4; 7 bases map to TRBD1. There are 14 residues in the CDR3. The germline gives CDR1 MNHEY, CDR2 SMNVEV (reference sequence). Trimming at V came to 4 bases and at J to 7 bases, leaving 6 bases not matched to a gene.

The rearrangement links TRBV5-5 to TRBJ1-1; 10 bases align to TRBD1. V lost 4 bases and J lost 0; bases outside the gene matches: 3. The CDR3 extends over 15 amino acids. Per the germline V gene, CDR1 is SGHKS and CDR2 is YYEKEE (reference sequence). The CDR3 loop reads CASSATGGLNTEAFF. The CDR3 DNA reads TGTGCCAGCAGCGCGACAGGGGGCCTGAACACTGAAGCTTTCTTT. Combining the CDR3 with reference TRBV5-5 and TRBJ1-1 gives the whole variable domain DAGVTQSPTHLIKTRGQQVTLRCSPISGHKSVSWYQQVLGQGPQFIFQYYEKEERGRGNFPDRFSARQFPNYSSELNVNALLLGDSALYLCASSATGGLNTEAFFGQGTRLTVV.

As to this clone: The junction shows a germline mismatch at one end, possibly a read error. This chain's CDR3 is CASSTSVLGTDTQYF. CDR3 bases: TGTGCTAGCAGCACCAGTGTACTCGGCACAGATACGCAGTATTTT. This rearrangement joins TRBV7-7 to TRBJ2-3; D is unresolved. The CDR3 consists of 15 residues. Germline V CDR1 and CDR2: SSHAT, FNYEAQ (reference sequence). Variable domain in full (rest from reference TRBV7-7 and TRBJ2-3): GAGVSQSPRYKVTKRGQDVTLRCDPISSHATLYWYQQALGQGPEFLTYFNYEAQPDKSGLPSDRFSAERPEGSISTLTIQRTEQRDSAMYRCASSTSVLGTDTQYFGPGTRLTVL.

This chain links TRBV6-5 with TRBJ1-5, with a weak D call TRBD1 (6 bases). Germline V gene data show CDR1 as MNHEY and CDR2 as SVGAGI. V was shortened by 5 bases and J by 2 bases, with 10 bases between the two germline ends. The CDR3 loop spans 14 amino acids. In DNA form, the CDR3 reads TGTGCCAGCAGTGCGGACAGAGGCAATCAGCCCCAGCATTTT. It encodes CASSADRGNQPQHF.

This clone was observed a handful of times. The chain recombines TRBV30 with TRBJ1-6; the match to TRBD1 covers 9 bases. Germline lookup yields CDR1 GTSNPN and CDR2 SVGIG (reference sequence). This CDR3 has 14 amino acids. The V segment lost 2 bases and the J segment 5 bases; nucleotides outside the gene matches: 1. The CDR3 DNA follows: TGTGCCTGGAGTAGGACAGGGGATAATTCACCCCTCCACTTT. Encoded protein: CAWSRTGDNSPLHF.

The CDR3 DNA follows: TGCGCCAGCAGCCCCGGGGCTCACAATGAGCAGTTCTTC. This encodes CASSPGAHNEQFF. The rearrangement links TRBV5-1 to TRBJ2-1; D possibly uses TRBD1 or TRBD2 (5 bases each). The germline gives CDR1 SGHRS, CDR2 YFSETQ. The V end was cut by 4 bases, the J end by 5 bases, with 10 bases between. CDR3 length: 13 amino acids.

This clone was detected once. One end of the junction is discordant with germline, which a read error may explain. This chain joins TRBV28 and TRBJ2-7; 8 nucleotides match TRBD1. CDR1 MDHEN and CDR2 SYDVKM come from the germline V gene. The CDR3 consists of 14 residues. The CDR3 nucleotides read TGTGCCAGCAGTTCCACTCCGGGACAGGAGACGCGGAACTTC. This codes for CASSSTPGQETRNF.

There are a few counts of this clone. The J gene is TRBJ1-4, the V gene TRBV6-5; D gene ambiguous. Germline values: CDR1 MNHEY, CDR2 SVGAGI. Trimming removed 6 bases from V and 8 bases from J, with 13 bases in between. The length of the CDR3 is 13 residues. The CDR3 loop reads CASSPLEREKLFF. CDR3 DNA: TGTGCCAGCAGCCCCCTTGAACGGGAAAAACTGTTTTTT.

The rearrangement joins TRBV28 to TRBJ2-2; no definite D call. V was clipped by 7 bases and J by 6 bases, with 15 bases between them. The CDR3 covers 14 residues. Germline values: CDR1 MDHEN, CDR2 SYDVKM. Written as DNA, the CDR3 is TGTGCCAGCACCCAAAGTTCGCTTGCCGGGGAGCTGTTTTTT. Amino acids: CASTQSSLAGELFF.

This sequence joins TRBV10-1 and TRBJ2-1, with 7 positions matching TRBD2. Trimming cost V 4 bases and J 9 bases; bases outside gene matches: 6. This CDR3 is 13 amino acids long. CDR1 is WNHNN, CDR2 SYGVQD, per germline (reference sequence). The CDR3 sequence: CASSVVGGGEQFF. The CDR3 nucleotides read TGCGCCAGCAGTGTAGTTGGGGGGGGTGAGCAGTTCTTC.

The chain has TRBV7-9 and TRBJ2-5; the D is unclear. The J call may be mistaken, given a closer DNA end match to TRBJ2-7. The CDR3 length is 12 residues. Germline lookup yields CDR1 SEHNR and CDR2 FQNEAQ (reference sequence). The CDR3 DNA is TGTGCCAGCAGCTTAGGATTCTACGAGCAGTACTTC. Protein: CASSLGFYEQYF.

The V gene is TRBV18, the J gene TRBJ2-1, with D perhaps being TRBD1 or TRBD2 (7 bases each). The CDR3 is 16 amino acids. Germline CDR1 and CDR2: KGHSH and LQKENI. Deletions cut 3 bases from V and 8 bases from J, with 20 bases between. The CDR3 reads CASSPPGGGWSDEQFF. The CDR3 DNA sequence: TGTGCCAGCTCACCCCCAGGGGGGGGCTGGTCCGATGAGCAGTTCTTC.

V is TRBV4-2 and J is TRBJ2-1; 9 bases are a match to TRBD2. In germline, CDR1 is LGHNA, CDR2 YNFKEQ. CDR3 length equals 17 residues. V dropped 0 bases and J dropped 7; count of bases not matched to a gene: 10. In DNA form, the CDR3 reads TGTGCCAGCAGCCAAGAACCCGGCGGGGGGGCGGGTAATGAGCAGTTCTTC. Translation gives CASSQEPGGGAGNEQFF.

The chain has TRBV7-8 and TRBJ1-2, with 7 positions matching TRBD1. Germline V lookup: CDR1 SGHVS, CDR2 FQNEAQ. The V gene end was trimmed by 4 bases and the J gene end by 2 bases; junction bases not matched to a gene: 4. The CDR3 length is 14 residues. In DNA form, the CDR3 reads TGTGCCAGCAGCTCACGACAGGGAAACTATGGCTACACCTTC. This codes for CASSSRQGNYGYTF.

The chain's CDR3 is CASTEQGGSYEQYF. DNA of the CDR3: TGTGCCAGCACCGAACAGGGTGGGTCCTACGAGCAGTACTTC. J is TRBJ2-7 and V is TRBV2; a weak D match, TRBD1 (6 bases). CDR1 SNHLY and CDR2 FYNNEI come from the germline V gene. V shed 7 bases and J shed 1 base, with 14 bases lying between them. CDR3 length: 14 amino acids.

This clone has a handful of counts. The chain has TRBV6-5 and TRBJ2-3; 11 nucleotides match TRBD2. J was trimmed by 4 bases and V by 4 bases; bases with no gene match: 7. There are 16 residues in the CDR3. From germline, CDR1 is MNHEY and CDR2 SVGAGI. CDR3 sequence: CASSFVAGGSADTQYF. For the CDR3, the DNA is TGTGCCAGCAGTTTTGTAGCGGGAGGGTCCGCAGATACGCAGTATTTT.

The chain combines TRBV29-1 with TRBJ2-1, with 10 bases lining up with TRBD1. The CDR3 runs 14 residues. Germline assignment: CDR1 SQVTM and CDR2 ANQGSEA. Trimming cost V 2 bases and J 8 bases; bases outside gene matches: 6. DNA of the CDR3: TGCAGCGTTGAATCGGGACAGGGGTTTCATGAGCAGTTCTTC. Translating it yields CSVESGQGFHEQFF.

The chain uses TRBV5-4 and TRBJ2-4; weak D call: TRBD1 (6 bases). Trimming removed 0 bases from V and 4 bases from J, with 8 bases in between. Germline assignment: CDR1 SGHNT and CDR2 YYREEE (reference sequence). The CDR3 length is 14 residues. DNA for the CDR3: TGTGCCAGCAGCTTGGACAGGGCAAAAAACATTCAGTACTTC. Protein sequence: CASSLDRAKNIQYF.

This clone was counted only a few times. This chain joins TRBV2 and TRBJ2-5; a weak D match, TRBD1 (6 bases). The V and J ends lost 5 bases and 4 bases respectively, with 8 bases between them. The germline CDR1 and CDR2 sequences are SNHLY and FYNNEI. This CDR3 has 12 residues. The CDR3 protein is CASSTGPETQYF. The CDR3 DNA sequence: TGTGCCAGCAGTACAGGGCCAGAGACCCAGTACTTC.

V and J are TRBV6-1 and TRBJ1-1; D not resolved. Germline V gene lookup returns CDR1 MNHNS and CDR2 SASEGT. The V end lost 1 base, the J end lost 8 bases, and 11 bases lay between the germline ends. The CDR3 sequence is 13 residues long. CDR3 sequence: CASSEGPGGEAFF. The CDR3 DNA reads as TGTGCCAGCAGTGAAGGGCCGGGAGGGGAAGCTTTCTTT.

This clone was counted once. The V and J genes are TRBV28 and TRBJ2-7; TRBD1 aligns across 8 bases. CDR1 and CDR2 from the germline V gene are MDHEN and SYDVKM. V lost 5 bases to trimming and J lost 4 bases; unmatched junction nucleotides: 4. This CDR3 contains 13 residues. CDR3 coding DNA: TGTGCCAGCAGTCCTGGGGACAGGTACGAGCAGTACTTC. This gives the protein CASSPGDRYEQYF.

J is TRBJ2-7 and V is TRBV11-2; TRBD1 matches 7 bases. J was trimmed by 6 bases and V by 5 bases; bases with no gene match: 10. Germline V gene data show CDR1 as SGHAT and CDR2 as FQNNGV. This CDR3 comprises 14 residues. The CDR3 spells CASSPYDRVSEQYF. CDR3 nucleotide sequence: TGTGCCAGCAGCCCTTACGACAGGGTCAGCGAGCAGTACTTC.